This entry lists 10 T cell receptor beta chains sequenced from one sample in a study of T cells in Graves' hyperthyroidism and ophthalmopathy. The CDR3 regions of TCR beta were amplified from RNA transcripts. An initial round of RT-PCR targeting the TCR CDR3 relied on the HTBI primer set. Using its own MiXCR run on the multiplex PCR reads, TCRdb lists one record per CDR3 protein. The profile covers 300,000 to 400,000 distinct CDR3 sequences, with 15% to 20% appearing a single time and about 53% taken by the ten largest. The specimen sequenced was blood. These receptors were collected from a woman between 50 and 59 years old with Graves' hyperthyroidism.

The chain carries TRBV2 and TRBJ1-1; no definite D call. V lost 9 bases and J lost 1, with 12 bases in between. CDR1 is SNHLY, CDR2 FYNNEI, per germline. The CDR3 contains 13 residues. The CDR3 spells CASSREQNTEAFF. The DNA of the CDR3 is TGTGCCAGTAGCCGGGAGCAGAACACTGAAGCTTTCTTT.

The chain couples TRBV29-1 to TRBJ2-1, with 10 bases that match TRBD2. The CDR3 covers 15 residues. Losses at the gene ends were 0 bases for V and 9 bases for J; bases not matched to a gene: 8. Germline CDR1 is SQVTM and CDR2 is ANQGSEA. The CDR3 reads CSVEDERGGESEQFF. In DNA form, the CDR3 reads TGCAGCGTTGAAGATGAGCGGGGGGGCGAGTCTGAGCAGTTCTTC.

The chain couples TRBV5-1 to TRBJ2-7; the match to TRBD1 covers 8 bases. With V trimmed by 7 bases and J by 0 bases, 18 bases remained unmatched. Germline CDR1 SGHRS, CDR2 YFSETQ. The CDR3 totals 18 residues. CDR3 protein: CASPEGRGQVLGSYEQYV. As DNA, the CDR3 is TGCGCCAGCCCCGAGGGTAGGGGACAGGTTTTAGGCTCCTACGAGCAGTACGTC.

V gene TRBV19 combines with J gene TRBJ2-3; D unclear. V was clipped by 6 bases and J by 7 bases, with 17 bases between them. CDR3 length: 14 residues. The germline gives CDR1 LNHDA, CDR2 SQIVND (reference sequence). In DNA, the CDR3 is TGTGCCAGTAGGCCTACCGGGCCGGCGAATACGCAGTATTTT. Translating it yields CASRPTGPANTQYF.

This clonotype showed up many times. V usage is TRBV7-9 and J usage is TRBJ2-3; D is perhaps TRBD1 (6 bases). The germline CDR1 and CDR2 sequences are SEHNR and FQNEAQ (reference sequence). V was shortened by 2 bases and J by 0 bases, with 15 bases between the two germline ends. The CDR3 is 17 residues long. CDR3 residues: CASSLSDRFSSTDTQYF. The CDR3 bases are TGTGCCAGCAGCTTATCCGACAGGTTCTCTAGCACAGATACGCAGTATTTT. Based on the CDR3 plus reference TRBV7-9 and TRBJ2-3, the full variable domain is DTGVSQNPRHKITKRGQNVTFRCDPISEHNRLYWYRQTLGQGPEFLTYFQNEAQLEKSRLLSDRFSAERPKGSFSTLEIQRTEQGDSAMYLCASSLSDRFSSTDTQYFGPGTRLTVL.

This clonotype was recorded a few times. The chain joins TRBV29-1 to TRBJ1-1; perhaps TRBD1 as D (6 bases). V lost 4 bases and J 1 base, leaving 7 bases between the germline ends. Germline CDR1 and CDR2: SQVTM and ANQGSEA. The CDR3 is 12 residues long. In DNA form, the CDR3 reads TGCAGCGTTGCCAGGGGGAACACTGAAGCTTTCTTT. Translating it yields CSVARGNTEAFF.

This clonotype showed up many times. This sequence joins TRBV2 and TRBJ2-5; D not resolved. The CDR3 totals 11 residues. V was pared by 8 bases and J by 4 bases, with 8 bases between. Germline V gene lookup returns CDR1 SNHLY and CDR2 FYNNEI. The CDR3 sequence: CASVRAETQYF. Written as DNA, the CDR3 is TGTGCCAGCGTCCGGGCAGAGACCCAGTACTTC.

This clonotype was seen a few times. The chain has TRBV12-3 or TRBV12-4 and TRBJ1-4; D gene ambiguous. The CDR3 has 14 residues. Deletions cut 5 bases from V and 3 bases from J, with 10 bases between. The chain's CDR3 is CASSPDGPNEKLFF. The DNA for the CDR3 is TGTGCCAGCAGTCCGGACGGACCTAATGAAAAACTGTTTTTT.

This clonotype was counted many times. This chain uses TRBV7-8 with TRBJ1-1; D is undetermined. Germline CDR1 is SGHVS and CDR2 is FQNEAQ. The ends were cut back, 4 bases at V and 2 bases at J, with 8 bases in the middle. The CDR3 is 13 residues long. The DNA of the CDR3 is TGTGCCAGCAGCTCGCAGGCTAACACTGAAGCTTTCTTT. Its translation is CASSSQANTEAFF. Combining the CDR3 with reference TRBV7-8 and TRBJ1-1 gives the whole variable domain GAGVSQSPRYKVAKRGQDVALRCDPISGHVSLFWYQQALGQGPEFLTYFQNEAQLDKSGLPSDRFFAERPEGSVSTLKIQRTQQEDSAVYLCASSSQANTEAFFGQGTRLTVV.

The chain employs TRBV25-1 and TRBJ2-6; D is undetermined. The germline V and J ends were trimmed by 3 bases and 0 bases, with 6 bases remaining between them. Per germline, CDR1 MGHDK and CDR2 SYGVNS. There are 15 residues in the CDR3. CDR3 in amino acids: CASSDYSSGANVLTF. CDR3 DNA: TGTGCCAGCAGTGATTACAGCTCTGGGGCCAACGTCCTGACTTTC.